The entry below describes one T cell receptor beta chain. Assay: immunoSEQ multiplex PCR; the TCRdb copy retains only in-frame clones and omits some. This sample has around 33,000 clones, with about 88% found just once. Germline trimming cut 5 bases from V and 6 bases from J; bases unmatched to any gene: 6. Germline V gene data show CDR1 as SEHNR and CDR2 as FQNEAQ (reference sequence). The CDR3 spans 13 residues. This sample is drawn from a study of T cell changes during pregnancy in multiple sclerosis. This sequence was found in a female donor in good health, enrolled as a control in a pregnancy study. The J gene is TRBJ1-2, the V gene TRBV7-9; TRBD1 aligns across 7 bases. This material consisted of peripheral blood, taken in the third trimester of pregnancy. CDR3 sequence: CASSGDRRDGYTF. The CDR3 DNA reads TGTGCCAGCAGCGGGGACAGAAGGGATGGCTACACCTTC. Complete variable domain (other parts from reference TRBV7-9 and TRBJ1-2): DTGVSQNPRHKITKRGQNVTFRCDPISEHNRLYWYRQTLGQGPEFLTYFQNEAQLEKSRLLSDRFSAERPKGSFSTLEIQRTEQGDSAMYLCASSGDRRDGYTFGSGTRLTVV.